This note documents a single T cell receptor beta chain sequence. The CDR3 contains 16 residues. Trimming shortened V by 5 bases and J by 1 base, and 20 bases separated the two germline ends. CDR1 and CDR2 (germline): GTSNPN, SVGIG (reference sequence). The data were obtained in a study of blood T cell repertoires in COVID-19. About the study: T cells, B-cell-depleted T cells, or PBMCs provided the cDNA or gDNA that served as material.

The assay was immunoSEQ multiplex PCR, and TCRdb's table has in-frame clones only and misses some. The sample carries about 260,000 clones, about 85% recorded once. The receptor's source is a man between 60 and 70 years old who had recovered from COVID-19. Sequenced: peripheral blood. The chain uses TRBV30 and TRBJ1-2; D gene uncertain. DNA of the CDR3: TGTGCCTGGTCTTGGTCCCAAGGGAGTCTTAACTATGGCTACACCTTC. This codes for CAWSWSQGSLNYGYTF.